This TCR beta chain is drawn from a study of beta chain features in type 1 diabetes. Study-level information: Sorted cells, roughly 98,000,000 in number, were examined across all samples.

Study-level findings and limits: Compared with healthy donors, patients appeared to share more similar naive, central memory and regulatory TCRB repertoires. Highly expressing activated T cells could be over-counted with a cDNA template.

A note on this clone: Its antigen is undetermined.

The CDR3 is made up of 18 amino acids. The J segment lost 0 bases and the V segment lost 2 bases, leaving 11 bases of the junction unmatched. The germline V gene has CDR1 SGHTS and CDR2 YDEGEE. Reverse transcription of all isolated RNA meant that expressed TCRB transcripts were sequenced. Libraries were prepared by immunoSEQ multiplex PCR; TCRdb keeps only in-frame clonotypes and omits some of them. This repertoire shows some 220,000 clones, roughly a tenth found once; its top ten account for 1% to 1.5%. The source is a man aged 18-30 years in good health. The sequenced sample consisted of central memory CD4+ T cells from blood. The chain links TRBV5-8 to TRBJ2-1; 7 nucleotides match TRBD2. The CDR3 spells CASSFLLAAISSYNEQFF. The CDR3 nucleotides are TGTGCCAGCAGCTTCCTCCTAGCGGCCATTAGCTCCTACAATGAGCAGTTCTTC. The variable domain in full, with the rest retrieved from reference TRBV5-8 and TRBJ2-1, is EAGVTQSPTHLIKTRGQQATLRCSPISGHTSVYWYQQALGLGLQFLLWYDEGEERNRGNFPPRFSGRQFPNYSSELNVNALELEDSALYLCASSFLLAAISSYNEQFFGPGTRLTVL.